This is a list of T cell receptor beta chains from one sample in a study of T cells after yellow fever vaccination. Each CDR3 protein gets one entry after TCRdb re-called the 5' RACE reads with MiXCR. The top ten hold approximately 16% of the sample, which has 350,000 or so distinct CDR3 sequences, 8.1% seen once. This material consisted of PBMCs, taken 35 to 50 days after the first yellow fever vaccination. Every receptor here comes from a man between 18 and 29 years old who received the YFV17D yellow fever vaccine. Both conserved end residues are part of each CDR3. A D gene is named only where the DNA matches it firmly. Not all rows give a size; the values are once, few, many and, for expanded clones, a class.

D gene	V gene	J gene	clone size	CDR3 DNA	CDR3 protein
TRBD2	TRBV5-4	TRBJ2-5	-	TGTGCCAGCAGCTGGTCCGGGAGGGAGACCCAGTACTTC	CASSWSGRETQYF
-	TRBV10-3	TRBJ1-1	-	TGTGCCATCGGCAGGGATAGGAACACTGAAGCTTTCTTT	CAIGRDRNTEAFF
TRBD1	TRBV12-5	TRBJ2-2	-	TGTGCTAGTGGTTTGGTGACAGGGGGGCACACCGGGGAGCTGTTTTTT	CASGLVTGGHTGELFF
TRBD1	TRBV19	TRBJ1-1	few	TGTGCCAGTCAATCTAGGGGGCAGGGCACTGAAGCTTTCTTT	CASQSRGQGTEAFF
TRBD1	TRBV27	TRBJ2-7	few	TGTGCCAGCAGTTCCCCAGGGGGCCGCCCTTACACTTACGAGCAGTACTTC	CASSSPGGRPYTYEQYF
TRBD1	TRBV7-2	TRBJ1-1	-	TGTGCCAGCAGCATAATGGGACAGGCCAACACTGAAGCTTTCTTT	CASSIMGQANTEAFF
-	TRBV4-3	TRBJ1-2	-	TGCGCCAGCAGCCATTCCAGGAGATCTAACTATGGCTACACCTTC	CASSHSRRSNYGYTF
-	TRBV7-9	TRBJ2-1	few	TGTGCCAGCAGCTTAGTCTGGACCAATTACAATGAGCAGTTCTTC	CASSLVWTNYNEQFF
TRBD2	TRBV4-2	TRBJ2-1	-	TGTGCCAGCAGCCGCGGACTAGCGGGGGGCCGCACCGACAATGAGCAGTTCTTC	CASSRGLAGGRTDNEQFF
-	TRBV15	TRBJ2-5	-	TGTGCCACCAGAACCACCCGAGGGAACGGACAAGAGACCCAGTACTTC	CATRTTRGNGQETQYF
-	TRBV5-4	TRBJ2-3	few	TGTGCCAGCAGCTTGCGGACGGCTAGCACAGATACGCAGTATTTT	CASSLRTASTDTQYF
-	TRBV5-1	TRBJ2-1	many	TGCGCCAGCAGCTTGGCCATGGTTAATGAGCAGTTCTTC	CASSLAMVNEQFF
-	TRBV7-9	TRBJ2-2	-	TGTGCCAGCAGCTTAGAAGCCCCCACAGGGGAGCTGTTTTTT	CASSLEAPTGELFF
-	TRBV7-3	TRBJ2-1	-	TGTGCCAGCAGCATTTGGGACTCCCGAAAGACCTACAATGAGCAGTTCTTC	CASSIWDSRKTYNEQFF
TRBD1	TRBV7-9	TRBJ1-1	-	TGTGCCAGTTTAGTAAGCAGGGGGCTTCTGTACACTGAAGCTTTCTTT	CASLVSRGLLYTEAFF
TRBD2	TRBV5-1	TRBJ2-7	-	TGCGCCAGCAGCTTGGCCGGCGGGAGCTCCTACGAGCAGTACTTC	CASSLAGGSSYEQYF
-	TRBV5-1	TRBJ2-2	-	TGCGCCAGCCATACGGGCAACACCGGGGAGCTGTTTTTT	CASHTGNTGELFF
TRBD1	TRBV27	TRBJ2-2	-	TGTGCCAGCAGTTTACGACAGGGCCTGGATGGGGAGCTGTTTTTT	CASSLRQGLDGELFF
-	TRBV14	TRBJ2-3	-	TGTGCCAGCAGCCAAGGACGGGACACGGATACGCAGTATTTT	CASSQGRDTDTQYF
-	TRBV7-2	TRBJ2-1	few	TGTGCCAGCAGCGCGAACCCCGGGACGGCGAGTAATGAGCAGTTCTTC	CASSANPGTASNEQFF
-	TRBV27	TRBJ1-2	-	TGTGCCAGCAGTTTAAACAGGGTGGGCTATGGCTACACCTTC	CASSLNRVGYGYTF
TRBD2	TRBV20-1	TRBJ2-3	few	TGCAGTGCTAGAGGTGCTAGCGGGGCCACAGATACGCAGTATTTT	CSARGASGATDTQYF
-	TRBV15	TRBJ1-4	-	TGTGCCACCAGCAGTGGGGAAGGGCCGCCGTTTTTT	CATSSGEGPPFF
TRBD1	TRBV12-3/TRBV12-4	TRBJ2-3	-	TGTGCCAGCAGCCTACAGACAGGGGGCGTAGATACGCAGTATTTT	CASSLQTGGVDTQYF
-	TRBV6-5	TRBJ2-3	-	TGTGCCAGCAGTTACTCTTTTTCTCTGGCGGGGACCAGCACAGATACGCAGTATTTT	CASSYSFSLAGTSTDTQYF
-	TRBV5-1	TRBJ2-5	-	TGCGCCAGCAGCTTGGGGGGGAAACAAGAGACCCAGTACTTC	CASSLGGKQETQYF
TRBD1	TRBV5-1	TRBJ2-5	-	TGCGCCAGCAGCTTTGGACAGGCGGAAGAGACCCAGTACTTC	CASSFGQAEETQYF
TRBD2	TRBV4-2	TRBJ2-2	-	TGTGCCAGCAGCCTCGGACTAGCGGGCGCCACGAACACCGGGGAGCTGTTTTTT	CASSLGLAGATNTGELFF
TRBD1	TRBV19	TRBJ2-5	-	TGTGCCAGTACCCGGGACAGGGGCGGTCAAGAGACCCAGTACTTC	CASTRDRGGQETQYF
-	TRBV11-2	TRBJ2-5	-	TGTGCCAGCAGCTCGGGACGGTACCAAGAGACCCAGTACTTC	CASSSGRYQETQYF
-	TRBV20-1	TRBJ2-5	-	TGCAGTGCTAGAGGGTCAAACCAAGAGACCCAGTACTTC	CSARGSNQETQYF
-	TRBV6-2/TRBV6-3	TRBJ2-3	-	TGTGCCAGCAGTTCCCTGGCACTGGATACGCAGTATTTT	CASSSLALDTQYF
TRBD1	TRBV7-3	TRBJ2-2	few	TGTGCCAGCAGCTCCCGGGACAGGGCCGGGGAGCTGTTTTTT	CASSSRDRAGELFF
TRBD2	TRBV7-2	TRBJ2-3	-	TGTGCCAGCAGCTTTGCAGCGGGGGGGGGTGATACGCAGTATTTT	CASSFAAGGGDTQYF
-	TRBV27	TRBJ2-2	-	TGTGCCAGCACACTCAAGGGAATGTCCGGGGAGCTGTTTTTT	CASTLKGMSGELFF
TRBD2	TRBV20-1	TRBJ2-3	-	TGCAGCCCGCGGGGGGGCACAGATACGCAGTATTTT	CSPRGGTDTQYF
TRBD1	TRBV18	TRBJ2-7	few	TGTGCCAGCTCACCGGGGACAGGGGGCTCCTACGAGCAGTACTTC	CASSPGTGGSYEQYF
-	TRBV27	TRBJ2-2	few	TGTGCCAGCAGTTTATCAAGCCACGTTGTCCCCGGGGAGCTGTTTTTT	CASSLSSHVVPGELFF
-	TRBV4-3	TRBJ2-4	-	TGCGCCAGCAGCCAAGTCCAGGGATGGGCCAAAAACATTCAGTACTTC	CASSQVQGWAKNIQYF
-	TRBV5-5	TRBJ2-5	many	TGTGCCAGCAGCCCCCGGGGAGATCAAGAGACCCAGTACTTC	CASSPRGDQETQYF
-	TRBV2	TRBJ1-1	many	TGTGCCAGCAAAATCGACAGATTGAACACTGAAGCTTTCTTT	CASKIDRLNTEAFF
TRBD2	TRBV2	TRBJ2-3	many	TGTGCCAGCAGTGAAGCCGGCCTCCACGAACTAGCGGGGACAGATACGCAGTATTTT	CASSEAGLHELAGTDTQYF